Here is one T cell receptor (beta chain) with its context. Its antigen target is currently unknown. Base qualities are missing; no much larger clone stands one base away. TCRbeta CDR3 regions were amplified from genomic DNA by means of the immunoSEQ Assay, a bias-controlled multiplex PCR. Processing in the source paper ran as follows. The number of nucleated cells in each sample was estimated from the amplification of reference gene primers within the assay. To quantify the absolute abundance of each unique TCRbeta CDR3 rearrangement, sequence reads were collapsed and filtered. For each sample, productive Simpson clonality was calculated by taking the square root of Simpson's diversity index across productive rearrangements. Not all clones reach the TCRdb copy of this immuneACCESS table, which keeps in-frame sequences only. Checked studies attribute under half of the gap to unresolved V genes and leave the rest unexplained. The V and J calls and clone size are taken from that table; D and trimming were inferred from the DNA. The sample table records approximately 240,000 clones; roughly 82% of these occur just once. Of the sample, 4.5% to 5% falls within the top ten clones.

Each collaborating institution followed its own protocols to collect whole blood in K2EDTA tubes. For TCRbeta analysis, collaborator samples were shipped as frozen whole blood, as isolated PBMCs, or as DNA extracted from either sample type. The data belong to a study of blood T cell repertoires in COVID-19 (TCRdb year 2020). Broadly, across the study: Collaborator samples came from the United States, Italy and Spain and covered acute and convalescent phases of COVID-19. Sample metadata almost always included a de-identified subject ID, COVID-19 status, age in years and sex. A freely available public database, intended as a resource for researchers studying the immune response to SARS-CoV-2, is where the repertoires were released. The dataset comprised deeply sampled blood TCRbeta repertoires from subjects exposed to, actively infected with, or recovered from COVID-19. The samples were drawn from the first 160 participants of the ongoing ImmuneRACE study and from 1,254 subjects provided by 6 global collaborators. The prospective study material was composed of cDNA or gDNA derived from T cells, B-cell-depleted T cells, or PBMCs. HLA class I and class II types, where available, came from metadata supplied by the sample provider rather than from assay-based typing.

The study at large found these results: How much clinical and demographic metadata was included differed by source and by participant, and the metadata was provided uncurated.

The sequence derives from a woman older than 75 with active or convalescent COVID-19. The sample was peripheral blood.

The nucleotide sequence reads as follows: TGTGCCAGCACGCAGGGGGCCACACCCTACGAGCAGTACTTC. This translates into CASTQGATPYEQYF. The rearrangement joined TRBV6-4 to TRBJ2-7; 8 central nucleotides agree with TRBD1. Unmatched junction bases come to 7, with V trimmed by 7 bases and J by 2 bases. Including cysteine and phenylalanine, the CDR3 has 14 amino acids. Just the 42-base CDR3 DNA is kept, in frame starting at base 1. Based on the germline V gene, the CDR1 and CDR2 sequences are MRHNA and SNTAGT.